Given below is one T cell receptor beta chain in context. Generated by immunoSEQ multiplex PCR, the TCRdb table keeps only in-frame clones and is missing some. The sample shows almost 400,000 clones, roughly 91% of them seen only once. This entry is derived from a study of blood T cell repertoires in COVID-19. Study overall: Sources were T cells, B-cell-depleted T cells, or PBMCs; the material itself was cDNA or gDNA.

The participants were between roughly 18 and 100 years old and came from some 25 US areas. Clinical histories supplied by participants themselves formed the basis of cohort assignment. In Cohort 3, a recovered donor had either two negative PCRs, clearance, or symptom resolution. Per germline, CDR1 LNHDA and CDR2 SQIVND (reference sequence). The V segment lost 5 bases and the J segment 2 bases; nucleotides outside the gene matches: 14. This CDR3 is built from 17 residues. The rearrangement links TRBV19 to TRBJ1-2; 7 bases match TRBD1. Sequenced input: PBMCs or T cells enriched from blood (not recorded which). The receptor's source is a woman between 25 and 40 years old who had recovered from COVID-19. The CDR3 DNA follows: TGTGCCAGTAGTTGGGCGCTAACAGGGGTTAAGAACTATGGCTACACCTTC. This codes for CASSWALTGVKNYGYTF.